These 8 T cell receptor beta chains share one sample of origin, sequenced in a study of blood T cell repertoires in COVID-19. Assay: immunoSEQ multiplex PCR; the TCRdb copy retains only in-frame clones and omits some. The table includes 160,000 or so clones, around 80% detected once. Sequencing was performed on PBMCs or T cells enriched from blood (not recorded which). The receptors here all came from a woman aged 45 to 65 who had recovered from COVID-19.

The CDR3 coding sequence is TGTGCCAGCAGCTTAGGCCCGGGAGGGGGGGACCAAGAGACCCAGTACTTC. Its translation is CASSLGPGGGDQETQYF. The chain has TRBV7-9 and TRBJ2-5; the match to TRBD2 covers 8 bases. Germline V lookup: CDR1 SEHNR, CDR2 FQNEAQ (reference sequence). The CDR3 has 17 residues. With V trimmed by 1 base and J by 0 bases, 7 bases remained unmatched.

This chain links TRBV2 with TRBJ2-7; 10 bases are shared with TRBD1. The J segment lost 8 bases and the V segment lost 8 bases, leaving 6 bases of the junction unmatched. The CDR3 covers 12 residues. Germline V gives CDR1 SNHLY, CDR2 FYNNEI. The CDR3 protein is CASGTGDFKQYF. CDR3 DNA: TGTGCCAGCGGGACAGGGGATTTTAAGCAGTACTTC.

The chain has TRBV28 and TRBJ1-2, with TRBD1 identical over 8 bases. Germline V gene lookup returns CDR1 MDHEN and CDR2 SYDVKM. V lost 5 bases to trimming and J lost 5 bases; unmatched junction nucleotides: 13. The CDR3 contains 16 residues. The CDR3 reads CASSPIQGVALYGYTF. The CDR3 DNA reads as TGTGCCAGCAGTCCCATACAGGGGGTGGCCCTATATGGCTACACCTTC.

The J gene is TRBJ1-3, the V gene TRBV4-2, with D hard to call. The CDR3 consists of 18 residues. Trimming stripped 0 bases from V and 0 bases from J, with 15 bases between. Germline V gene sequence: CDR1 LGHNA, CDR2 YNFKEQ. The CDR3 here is CASSQDHGGPSSGNTIYF. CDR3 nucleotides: TGTGCCAGCAGCCAAGATCATGGAGGACCAAGCTCTGGAAACACCATATATTTT.

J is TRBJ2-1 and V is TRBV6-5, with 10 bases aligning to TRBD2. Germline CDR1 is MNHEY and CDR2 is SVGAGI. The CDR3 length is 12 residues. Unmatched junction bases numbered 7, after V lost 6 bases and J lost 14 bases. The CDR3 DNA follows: TGTGCCAGCAGCCAGCAAGCGGGAGGGGAGTTCTTC. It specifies CASSQQAGGEFF.

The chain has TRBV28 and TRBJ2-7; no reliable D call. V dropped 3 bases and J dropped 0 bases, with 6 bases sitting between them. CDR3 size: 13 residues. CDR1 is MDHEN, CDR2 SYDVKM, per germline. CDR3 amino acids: CASSFPGSYEQYF. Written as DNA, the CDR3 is TGTGCCAGCAGTTTCCCCGGCTCCTACGAGCAGTACTTC.

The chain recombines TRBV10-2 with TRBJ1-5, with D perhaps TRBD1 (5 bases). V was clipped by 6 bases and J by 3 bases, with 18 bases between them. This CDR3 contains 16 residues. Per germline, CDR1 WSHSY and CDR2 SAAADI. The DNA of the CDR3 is TGCGCCAGCAGGGAGGGGCTCCGGGAGGCCAATCAGCCCCAGCATTTT. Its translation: CASREGLREANQPQHF.

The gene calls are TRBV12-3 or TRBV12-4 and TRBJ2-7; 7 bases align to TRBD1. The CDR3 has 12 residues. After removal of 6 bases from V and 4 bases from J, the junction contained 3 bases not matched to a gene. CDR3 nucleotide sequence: TGTGCCAGCAGGGGGGACAGATACGAGCAGTACTTC. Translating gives CASRGDRYEQYF.